Below are 3 T cell receptor beta chains sequenced from a single sample in a study of T cells in localized non-small cell lung cancer (dated by TCRdb to 2019 to 2021). Library preparation was by the immunoSEQ multiplex PCR assay. In TCRdb, the immuneACCESS table is reduced to in-frame sequences with V and J assigned. These tables do not hold every clone; where another copy was compared, an unresolved V gene accounts for under half, and the others remain unexplained. Recorded for this sample are about 1,700 clones; approximately 39% of them occurred a single time. Together, the top ten hold under 35% of the sample. The sequenced sample was normal lung tissue next to the tumor, obtained before any cancer treatment. Receptor source: a woman between 35 and 75 years old with stage II lung adenocarcinoma.

V and J are TRBV18 and TRBJ1-2; weak D call: TRBD1 (5 bases). From germline, CDR1 is KGHSH and CDR2 LQKENI. The CDR3 sequence is 14 residues long. Trimming shortened V by 5 bases and J by 6 bases, and 16 bases separated the two germline ends. In DNA form, the CDR3 reads TGTGCCAGCTCATCCGACAGCTATCGAAATGGCTACACCTTC. Its protein is CASSSDSYRNGYTF.

The J gene is TRBJ1-1, the V gene TRBV5-1; D is uncertain. Germline loops: CDR1 SGHRS, CDR2 YFSETQ. The CDR3 totals 15 residues. With 0 bases removed from V and 1 base from J, the gap between germline ends came to 10 bases. In DNA, the CDR3 is TGCGCCAGCAGCTTGGGGTTCCTCGGGAACACTGAAGCTTTCTTT. It translates to CASSLGFLGNTEAFF.

Notes on this clone: At one end the junction does not follow the germline gene, possibly because of a read error. This rearrangement joins TRBV28 to TRBJ1-1, with D possibly TRBD1 on 5 matching bases. Germline V gene data show CDR1 as MDHEN and CDR2 as SYDVKM. The CDR3 totals 13 residues. CDR3 coding DNA: TGTGCCAGCACTTTATCACCCGACAGTGAAGCTTTCTTT. This encodes CASTLSPDSEAFF.